Listed below are T cell receptor beta chains from one sample, sequenced in a study of blood T cell repertoires in COVID-19. Clones were sequenced by immunoSEQ multiplex PCR, and TCRdb holds only the in-frame ones, with some missing. This table holds about 160,000 clones, about 90% found once. Input material: peripheral blood. The source is an older woman with active or convalescent COVID-19. CDR3s leave out the opening cysteine and the closing phenylalanine or tryptophan. The order of the fields is D gene, J gene, V gene, CDR3 protein. D genes are given only for firm matches.

>-|TRBJ1-2|TRBV9
ASSVASTGYGYT
>TRBD1|TRBJ1-2|TRBV7-9
ASSPGQGDYGYT
>TRBD2|TRBJ2-1|TRBV29-1
SATGTSGSSSYNEQF
>-|TRBJ1-2|TRBV18
ASSPSWSPGDYGYT
>-|TRBJ1-2|TRBV12-2
ASRNFQDRAKEGNYGYT
>TRBD1|TRBJ1-5|TRBV5-8
ASTLTGPQPQH
>-|TRBJ2-3|TRBV7-8
ASSLWASVPDTQY
>TRBD1|TRBJ2-7|TRBV6-1
ASSEPQGATYEQY
>-|TRBJ1-2|TRBV27
ASSPTGSVYGYT
>-|TRBJ1-2|TRBV19
ASTAGVVYGYT
>TRBD2|TRBJ2-1|TRBV11-2
ASRRAGGSSYNEQF
>TRBD1|TRBJ2-7|TRBV7-9
ASVSPGQGYEQY
>-|TRBJ1-1|TRBV6-6
ASSYDQATAF
>TRBD1|TRBJ1-3|TRBV7-2
ASSLTGGASGNTIY
>-|TRBJ1-3|TRBV19
ASKIRGVTGNTIY
>TRBD2|TRBJ2-5|TRBV19
ASRREGGRETQY
>-|TRBJ2-7|TRBV4-3
ASSQEWFQGRGEQY
>-|TRBJ2-3|TRBV6-5
ASSYGGRTDTQY
>TRBD1|TRBJ1-1|TRBV15
ATSVGQGGTEAF
>-|TRBJ1-3|TRBV4-3
ASSQDQGMGNTIY
>TRBD1|TRBJ1-6|TRBV12-3/TRBV12-4
ASRGQGNSPLH
>-|TRBJ2-7|TRBV6-7
ASSRGDRSKYEQY
>TRBD1|TRBJ2-7|TRBV9
ASSDRDGYEQY
>-|TRBJ2-2|TRBV2
ASKRNREPTGELF
>-|TRBJ2-3|TRBV21-1
ASSKGSGGSTDTQY
>-|TRBJ2-1|TRBV3-1/TRBV3-2
ASSQEPGGHEQF
>TRBD1|TRBJ2-3|TRBV4-3
ASSQGPGTGTDTQY
>TRBD1|TRBJ1-4|TRBV29-1
SATNDGTGNEKLF
>TRBD2|TRBJ2-3|TRBV6-5
ASSYSGGGTDTQY
>TRBD1|TRBJ2-4|TRBV5-1
ASSQGQGKNIQY
>TRBD1|TRBJ2-7|TRBV4-3
ASSHDRGPSYEQY
>-|TRBJ1-2|TRBV7-2
ASSQTGGNNYGYT
>-|TRBJ2-3|TRBV7-2
ASSTRLGTDTQY
>TRBD1|TRBJ1-4|TRBV5-1
ASSRQGEEKLF
>TRBD1|TRBJ1-1|TRBV18
ASSPIAGTGNTEAF
>TRBD1|TRBJ1-2|TRBV4-1
ASRAGTGINYGYT
>TRBD1|TRBJ1-1|TRBV18
ASSPTMTGDTEAF
>TRBD1|TRBJ1-5|TRBV7-2
ASSQGVQGPHQPQH
>-|TRBJ2-1|TRBV19
ASNAQGGNEQF
>-|TRBJ2-5|TRBV19
ASSIGRQETQY
>-|TRBJ1-3|TRBV6-2/TRBV6-3
ASSLSFGSGNTIY
>TRBD2|TRBJ2-7|TRBV27
ASSLGLAGSYEQY
>-|TRBJ2-3|TRBV7-6
ASSLGVGAADTQY
>TRBD1|TRBJ2-5|TRBV18
ASSPTPTGQGQETQY
>-|TRBJ1-2|TRBV10-3
AISESGAGAYYGYT
>TRBD1|TRBJ1-6|TRBV27
ASSLSEGQVDFPLH